This T cell receptor (beta chain) was identified in a study of shared clonotypes between healthy human individuals. Deep-level assay runs were performed. Sequencing was performed with immunoSEQ multiplex PCR; in TCRdb, only in-frame clones are kept and a portion is missing. The data contain approximately 2,300,000 clones, roughly 92% of them seen just once; the ten biggest clones take up roughly 0.34%. Naive CD4+ cells were CD45RA-selected; the remaining cells were memory. Study-wide points: Across four donors, naive CD4 shared 5% to 5.5%, naive CD8 3.5% to 4%, memory CD4 roughly 2.3%, memory CD8 about 0.4%. Clonotype sharing across donors was expected to vary with sequencing depth.

Comment on this clone: Its antigen is unknown.

Deletions cut 6 bases from V and 2 bases from J, with 15 bases between. CDR3 length: 14 amino acids. Germline V gene lookup returns CDR1 SGHRS and CDR2 YFSETQ. V and J are TRBV5-1 and TRBJ2-7, with D possibly TRBD2 on 5 matching bases. This clonotype was obtained from a man between 18 and 35 years old in good health. Some clones in this sample may be carry-over from other donors' samples. Sequenced input: naive CD4+ T cells from PBMCs. Subset in this sample: CD45RA+ positively selected. CDR3 in amino acids: CASNKGLGTYEQYF. In DNA form, the CDR3 reads TGCGCCAGCAACAAAGGACTGGGAACCTACGAGCAGTACTTC.